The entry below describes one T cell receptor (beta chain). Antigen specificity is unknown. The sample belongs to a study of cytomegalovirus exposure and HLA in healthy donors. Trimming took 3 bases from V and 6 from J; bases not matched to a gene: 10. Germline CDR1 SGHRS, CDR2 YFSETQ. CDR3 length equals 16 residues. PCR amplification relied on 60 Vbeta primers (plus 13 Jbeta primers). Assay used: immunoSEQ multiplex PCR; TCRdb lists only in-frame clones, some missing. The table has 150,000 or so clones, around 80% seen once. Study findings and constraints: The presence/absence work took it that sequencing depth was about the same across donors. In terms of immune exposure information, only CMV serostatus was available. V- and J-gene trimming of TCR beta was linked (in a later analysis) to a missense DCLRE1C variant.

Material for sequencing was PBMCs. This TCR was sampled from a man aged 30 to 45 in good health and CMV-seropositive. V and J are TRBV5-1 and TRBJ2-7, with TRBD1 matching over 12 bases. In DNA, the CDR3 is TGCGCCAGCAGCTGGGGGGACGGGACAGGGGGCGGCGAGCAGTACTTC. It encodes CASSWGDGTGGGEQYF.